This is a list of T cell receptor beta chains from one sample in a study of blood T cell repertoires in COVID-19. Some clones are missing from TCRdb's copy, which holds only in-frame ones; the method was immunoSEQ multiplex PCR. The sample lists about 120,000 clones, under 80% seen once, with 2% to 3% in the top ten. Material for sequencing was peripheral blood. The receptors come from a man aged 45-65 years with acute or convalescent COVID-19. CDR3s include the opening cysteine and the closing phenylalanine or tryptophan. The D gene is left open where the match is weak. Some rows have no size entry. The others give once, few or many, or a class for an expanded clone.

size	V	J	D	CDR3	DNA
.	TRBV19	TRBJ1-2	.	CASSITDTPRRGYTF	TGTGCCAGTAGTATCACGGACACCCCTCGTAGGGGCTACACCTTC
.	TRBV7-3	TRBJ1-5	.	CASSSQGGQPQHF	TGTGCCAGCAGCTCCCAGGGAGGTCAGCCCCAGCATTTT
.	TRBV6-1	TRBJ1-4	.	CASSDRGKLVEKLFF	TGTGCCAGCAGTGACCGGGGGAAGCTAGTTGAAAAACTGTTTTTT
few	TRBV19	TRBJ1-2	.	CASSTQFYGYTF	TGTGCCAGTAGTACGCAGTTCTATGGCTACACCTTC
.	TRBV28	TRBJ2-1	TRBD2	CASSSQTSGTHYNEQFF	TGTGCCAGCAGTTCTCAGACTAGCGGGACCCACTACAATGAGCAGTTCTTC
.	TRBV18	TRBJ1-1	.	CASSQGRDTEAFF	TGTGCCAGCTCACAAGGCAGGGACACTGAAGCTTTCTTT
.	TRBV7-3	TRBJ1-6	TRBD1	CASSAYSGQGNSPLHF	TGTGCCAGCAGCGCTTACTCGGGACAGGGGAATTCACCCCTCCACTTT
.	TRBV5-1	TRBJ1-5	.	CASSFAGASNQPQHF	TGCGCCAGCAGCTTCGCAGGGGCTAGCAATCAGCCCCAGCATTTT
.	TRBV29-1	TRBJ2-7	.	CSVDAGVREQYF	TGCAGCGTTGACGCAGGGGTAAGGGAGCAGTACTTC
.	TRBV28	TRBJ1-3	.	CATTEAGRNTIYF	TGTGCCACCACCGAGGCAGGGAGAAACACCATATATTTT
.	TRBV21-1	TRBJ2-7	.	CASSNRGAVYEQYF	TGTGCCAGCAGCAACCGGGGGGCCGTCTACGAGCAGTACTTC
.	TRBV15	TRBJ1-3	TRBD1	CATSFRTGGNTIYF	TGTGCCACAAGTTTTCGGACAGGAGGAAACACCATATATTTT
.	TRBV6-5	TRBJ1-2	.	CASSTRWATNYGYTF	TGTGCCAGCAGTACCCGCTGGGCCACTAACTATGGCTACACCTTC
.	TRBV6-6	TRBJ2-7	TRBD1	CASRTGTEGFGEQYF	TGTGCCAGCAGGACGGGGACAGAGGGATTTGGCGAGCAGTACTTC
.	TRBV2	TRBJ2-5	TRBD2	CASSEGLADLYF	TGTGCCAGCAGTGAGGGACTAGCGGACCTATACTTC
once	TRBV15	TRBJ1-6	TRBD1	CATSSDPGQYNSPLHF	TGTGCCACCAGCAGCGACCCGGGACAGTATAATTCACCCCTCCACTTT
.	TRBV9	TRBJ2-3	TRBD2	CASSVDSGADTQYF	TGTGCCAGCAGCGTAGATAGCGGGGCAGATACGCAGTATTTT
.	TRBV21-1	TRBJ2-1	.	CASSNRTGGNEQFF	TGTGCCAGCAGCAACCGGACAGGGGGCAATGAGCAGTTCTTC
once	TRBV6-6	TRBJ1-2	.	CASTLSAGLNYGYTF	TGTGCCAGCACCCTTAGCGCGGGGCTGAACTATGGCTACACCTTC
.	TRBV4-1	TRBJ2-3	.	CASAGLSTDTQYF	TGCGCCAGCGCCGGACTTTCCACAGATACGCAGTATTTT
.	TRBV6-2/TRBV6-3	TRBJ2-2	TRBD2	CASSYRTSGGPNTGELFF	TGTGCCAGCAGTTACCGGACTAGCGGGGGCCCCAACACCGGGGAGCTGTTTTTT